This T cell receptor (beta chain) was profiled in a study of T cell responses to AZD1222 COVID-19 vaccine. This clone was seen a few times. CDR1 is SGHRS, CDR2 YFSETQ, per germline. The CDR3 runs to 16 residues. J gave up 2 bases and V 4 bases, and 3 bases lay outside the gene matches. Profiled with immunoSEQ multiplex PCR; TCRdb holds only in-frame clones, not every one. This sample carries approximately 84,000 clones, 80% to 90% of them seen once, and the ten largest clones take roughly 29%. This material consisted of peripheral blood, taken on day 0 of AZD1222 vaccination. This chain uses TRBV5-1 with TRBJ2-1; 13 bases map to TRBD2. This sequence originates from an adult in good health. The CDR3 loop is CASSAGTSGAYNEQFF. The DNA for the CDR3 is TGCGCCAGCAGCGCCGGGACTAGCGGGGCCTACAATGAGCAGTTCTTC.